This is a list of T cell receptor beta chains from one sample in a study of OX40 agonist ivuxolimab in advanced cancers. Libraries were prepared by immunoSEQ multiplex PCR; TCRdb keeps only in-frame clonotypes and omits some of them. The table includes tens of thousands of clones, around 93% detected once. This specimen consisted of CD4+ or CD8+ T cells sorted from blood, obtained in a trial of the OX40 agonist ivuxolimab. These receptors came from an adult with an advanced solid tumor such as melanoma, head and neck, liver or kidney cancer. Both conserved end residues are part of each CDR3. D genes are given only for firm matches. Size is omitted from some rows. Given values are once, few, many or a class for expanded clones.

CDR3aa: CASSQGASRFTDTQYF; CDR3nt: TGTGCCAGCAGCCAAGGGGCTTCTAGGTTCACAGATACGCAGTATTTT; d_gene: -; v_gene: TRBV14; abundance: -; j_gene: TRBJ2-3
CDR3aa: CASSPGGGGASQPQHF; CDR3nt: TGTGCCAGCAGCCCCGGTGGAGGGGGCGCATCTCAGCCCCAGCATTTT; d_gene: TRBD1; v_gene: TRBV9; abundance: -; j_gene: TRBJ1-5
CDR3aa: CASSVRDRASGNTIYF; CDR3nt: TGTGCCAGCAGCGTCCGGGACAGGGCTTCTGGAAACACCATATATTTT; d_gene: TRBD1; v_gene: TRBV9; abundance: -; j_gene: TRBJ1-3
CDR3aa: CASSIGNRGYEQYF; CDR3nt: TGTGCCAGTAGTATAGGGAACCGGGGCTACGAGCAGTACTTC; d_gene: -; v_gene: TRBV19; abundance: -; j_gene: TRBJ2-7
CDR3aa: CASSQDRRQGQGVTDTQYF; CDR3nt: TGTGCCAGCAGCCAAGATCGTCGGCAGGGACAGGGGGTGACAGATACGCAGTATTTT; d_gene: TRBD1; v_gene: TRBV14; abundance: -; j_gene: TRBJ2-3
CDR3aa: CASSWGSETQYF; CDR3nt: TGTGCCAGCAGCTGGGGGTCAGAGACCCAGTACTTC; d_gene: -; v_gene: TRBV11-1; abundance: once; j_gene: TRBJ2-5
CDR3aa: CAWSGPGHSYGYTF; CDR3nt: TGTGCCTGGAGTGGCCCGGGACACTCCTATGGCTACACCTTC; d_gene: -; v_gene: TRBV30; abundance: -; j_gene: TRBJ1-2
CDR3aa: CASSQEAASYEQYF; CDR3nt: TGCGCCAGCAGCCAAGAGGCTGCCTCCTACGAGCAGTACTTC; d_gene: -; v_gene: TRBV4-3; abundance: -; j_gene: TRBJ2-7
CDR3aa: CATSSPGTGNEKLFF; CDR3nt: TGTGCCACCAGCAGCCCCGGGACGGGGAATGAAAAACTGTTTTTT; d_gene: -; v_gene: TRBV15; abundance: few; j_gene: TRBJ1-4
CDR3aa: CASSSGLNYGYTF; CDR3nt: TGTGCCAGCAGCTCGGGGCTGAACTATGGCTACACCTTC; d_gene: -; v_gene: TRBV11-2; abundance: -; j_gene: TRBJ1-2
CDR3aa: CASSARDGINNQPQHF; CDR3nt: TGTGCCAGCAGCGCTAGGGACGGTATTAACAATCAGCCCCAGCATTTT; d_gene: -; v_gene: TRBV9; abundance: -; j_gene: TRBJ1-5
CDR3aa: CASSLTSGSYEQYF; CDR3nt: TGCGCCAGCAGCCTGACTAGCGGGAGCTACGAGCAGTACTTC; d_gene: TRBD2; v_gene: TRBV4-1; abundance: -; j_gene: TRBJ2-7
CDR3aa: CASSLGQRETDTQYF; CDR3nt: TGTGCCAGCAGCTTGGGGCAGCGGGAGACAGATACGCAGTATTTT; d_gene: TRBD2; v_gene: TRBV5-8; abundance: -; j_gene: TRBJ2-3
CDR3aa: CASSLGGQRLGYGYTF; CDR3nt: TGTGCCAGCAGCTTAGGGGGACAACGACTCGGCTATGGCTACACCTTC; d_gene: -; v_gene: TRBV7-9; abundance: -; j_gene: TRBJ1-2
CDR3aa: CATSRDRLAGVVEQYF; CDR3nt: TGTGCCACCAGCAGAGATAGGCTAGCGGGAGTTGTAGAGCAGTACTTC; d_gene: TRBD2; v_gene: TRBV15; abundance: -; j_gene: TRBJ2-7